A selection of T cell receptor beta chains follows, all from one sample in a study of T cell repertoires in cytomegalovirus infection. TCRdb analysed the reads with MiXCR anew, one entry per CDR3 protein. The table lists approximately 500,000 distinct CDR3 sequences, 15% to 20% of them singletons, with around 25% in the top ten. The sample consisted of CD8+ T cells from PBMCs. The receptors were sampled from a human donor in good health (CMV status not recorded). Some clones in this sample may be carry-over from other donors' samples. Each CDR3 is given with its conserved first and last residue. Fields, in order: D gene, clone size, CDR3 length, J gene, V gene, CDR3 protein, CDR3 DNA. A D gene is named only where the DNA matches it firmly. Where a row states a size, it is once, few, many or the class of an expanded clone; other rows omit it.

-	many	10	TRBJ2-7	TRBV6-1	CASRNYEQYF	TGTGCCAGCAGGAACTACGAGCAGTACTTC
TRBD2	many	17	TRBJ2-2	TRBV7-3	CASSPIEAGVNTGELFF	TGTGCCAGCAGCCCAATCGAGGCGGGGGTGAACACCGGGGAGCTGTTTTTT
-	few	15	TRBJ2-5	TRBV27	CATTPNRARLETQYF	TGTGCCACCACACCTAACAGGGCTAGGCTAGAGACCCAGTACTTC
TRBD2	-	15	TRBJ2-7	TRBV5-1	CASNPTGGTSYEQYF	TGCGCCAGCAATCCCACGGGGGGGACATCCTACGAGCAGTACTTC
TRBD1	many	14	TRBJ1-6	TRBV27	CASSSGGNNSPLHF	TGTGCCAGCAGTTCAGGGGGTAATAATTCACCCCTCCACTTT
TRBD1	many	18	TRBJ1-1	TRBV7-8	CASSIPGQGRPMNTEAFF	TGTGCCAGCAGCATCCCGGGACAGGGGCGCCCAATGAACACTGAAGCTTTCTTT
TRBD1	-	15	TRBJ1-5	TRBV27	CASSSGGFGNQPQHF	TGTGCCAGCAGTTCAGGGGGCTTTGGCAATCAGCCCCAGCATTTT
TRBD1	many	13	TRBJ2-1	TRBV7-9	CASSPTGVDEQFF	TGTGCCAGCAGCCCCACAGGGGTGGACGAGCAGTTCTTC
TRBD1	many	17	TRBJ1-1	TRBV7-6	CASSQYPGQGMNTEAFF	TGTGCCAGCAGCCAATACCCCGGACAGGGAATGAACACTGAAGCTTTCTTT
-	-	12	TRBJ2-5	TRBV27	CASSSGRETQYF	TGTGCCAGCAGTTCCGGGCGGGAGACCCAGTACTTC
TRBD2	few	14	TRBJ2-1	TRBV5-1	CASSLGTSGGEQFF	TGCGCCAGCAGCTTGGGGACTAGCGGGGGGGAGCAGTTCTTC
TRBD2	many	18	TRBJ2-1	TRBV7-9	CASSPGTSGRVVDNEQFF	TGTGCCAGCAGCCCCGGCACTAGCGGGAGGGTTGTGGACAATGAGCAGTTCTTC
-	few	13	TRBJ2-1	TRBV25-1	CASTFSTRREQFF	TGTGCCAGCACCTTCTCGACTAGGCGTGAGCAGTTCTTC
-	many	13	TRBJ2-3	TRBV2	CASSWTEADTQYF	TGTGCCAGCAGTTGGACAGAGGCAGATACGCAGTATTTT
-	many	14	TRBJ2-1	TRBV14	CASSRADYYNEQFF	TGTGCCAGCAGCCGGGCAGACTATTACAATGAGCAGTTCTTC
TRBD2	-	18	TRBJ2-1	TRBV25-1	CASSEIVLTSGRYQEQFF	TGTGCCAGCAGTGAAATCGTCTTGACTAGCGGGAGGTACCAGGAGCAGTTCTTC
TRBD1	few	14	TRBJ1-4	TRBV7-6	CASSHRGLWEKLFF	TGTGCCAGCAGCCACAGGGGGCTTTGGGAAAAACTGTTTTTT
TRBD2	few	18	TRBJ2-3	TRBV5-8	CASSSYGTSGNLEDTQYF	TGTGCCAGCAGCTCTTACGGGACTAGCGGCAACCTTGAAGATACGCAGTATTTT
TRBD2	many	17	TRBJ2-3	TRBV28	CASSLRLGGRATDTQYF	TGTGCCAGCAGTTTAAGGCTTGGCGGGAGGGCCACAGATACGCAGTATTTT